This passage covers 12 T cell receptor beta chains from one sample sequenced in a study of blood T cell repertoires in COVID-19. The table came from immunoSEQ multiplex PCR; TCRdb's copy has only in-frame clones and leaves some out. The sample holds a few hundred thousand clones, about 85% seen once. The material sequenced was PBMCs or T cells enriched from blood (not recorded which). All receptors come from a woman in her twenties or thirties who had recovered from COVID-19.

In nucleotides, the CDR3 is TGCGCCAGCAGACCGCTAGGGACAGGGGACGAGCAGTTCTTC. This codes for CASRPLGTGDEQFF. This sequence joins TRBV5-1 and TRBJ2-1; 10 bases map to TRBD1. This CDR3 has 14 amino acids. Per germline, CDR1 SGHRS and CDR2 YFSETQ. V lost 5 bases, J lost 10 bases, and 9 bases stayed unmatched.

The chain recombines TRBV7-2 with TRBJ2-3; 9 nucleotides agree with TRBD1. This CDR3 has 16 amino acids. With 4 bases clipped from V and 0 bases from J, the junction kept 5 bases outside the gene matches. CDR1 SGHTA and CDR2 FQGNSA come from the germline V gene. The DNA of the CDR3 is TGTGCCAGCAGCTCGCGAGGACAGGGGAGCACAGATACGCAGTATTTT. Translating it yields CASSSRGQGSTDTQYF.

The chain is built from TRBV2 and TRBJ1-4; D is uncertain. The V end lost 4 bases, the J end lost 10 bases, and 19 bases lay between the germline ends. The CDR3 length is 15 residues. In germline, CDR1 is SNHLY, CDR2 FYNNEI. DNA of the CDR3: TGTGCCAGCAGTGGTAGGGCCCGAGGAGCGGTAAAACTGTTTTTT. This translates into CASSGRARGAVKLFF.

Regarding this clone: Other DNA sequences within the sample encode an identical CDR3. The chain recombines TRBV5-1 with TRBJ1-3, with TRBD1 matching over 8 bases. CDR1 and CDR2 from the germline V gene are SGHRS and YFSETQ. With 4 bases clipped from V and 2 bases from J, the junction kept 2 bases outside the gene matches. This CDR3 comprises 14 residues. The CDR3 protein is CASSLGQAGNTIYF. The CDR3 region has the DNA TGCGCCAGCAGCCTGGGACAGGCTGGAAACACCATATATTTT.

The CDR3 spells CASSVFVGVVAGTGYTF. In nucleotides, the CDR3 is TGTGCCAGCAGCGTTTTCGTCGGGGTGGTCGCAGGCACGGGCTACACCTTC. The rearrangement uses TRBV9 and TRBJ1-2; D uncertain. The CDR3 runs to 17 residues. The V and J ends lost 2 bases and 8 bases respectively, with 25 bases between them. CDR1 is SGDLS and CDR2 is YYNGEE in the germline V gene.

The J gene is TRBJ1-2, the V gene TRBV6-5; no clear D gene. CDR3 length: 15 residues. V lost 0 bases to trimming and J lost 5 bases, with 13 bases between them. In germline, CDR1 is MNHEY, CDR2 SVGAGI. The CDR3: CASSYSRVSAYGYTF. For the CDR3, the DNA is TGTGCCAGCAGTTACTCCCGGGTGTCGGCTTATGGCTACACCTTC.

The chain has TRBV6-5 and TRBJ1-2, with D uncertain. The CDR3 runs to 15 residues. With 6 bases removed from V and 6 bases from J, the gap between germline ends came to 20 bases. CDR1 is MNHEY and CDR2 is SVGAGI in the germline V gene. The CDR3 nucleotides are TGTGCCAGCAGCCAAGACACCATTCTATGGGATGGCTACACCTTC. Amino acid sequence: CASSQDTILWDGYTF.

This chain links TRBV30 with TRBJ1-6; D may be TRBD1 (6 bases). This CDR3 is built from 15 residues. V lost 8 bases and J lost 1, with 15 bases in between. The germline V gene has CDR1 GTSNPN and CDR2 SVGIG (reference sequence). The DNA for the CDR3 is TGTGCCGGAACCACAGGGTCGTCCTATAATTCACCCCTCCACTTT. Translation: CAGTTGSSYNSPLHF.

This clone was observed a handful of times. V and J are TRBV19 and TRBJ1-1; D is perhaps TRBD1 (6 bases). The CDR3 is made up of 13 amino acids. V lost 9 bases, J lost 0 bases, and 11 bases lay in between. CDR1 is LNHDA, CDR2 SQIVND, per germline (reference sequence). Here the CDR3 DNA reads TGTGCCAGCCGGGACACACTGAACACTGAAGCTTTCTTT. Translation: CASRDTLNTEAFF.

The chain employs TRBV5-5 and TRBJ1-5; D is undetermined. V was clipped by 1 base and J by 6 bases, with 5 bases between them. The CDR3 length is 12 residues. Germline CDR1 reads SGHKS; CDR2 reads YYEKEE (reference sequence). The CDR3 nucleotides are TGTGCCAGCAGCTTGTCGGGTCAGCCCCAGCATTTT. It translates to CASSLSGQPQHF.

This clone was counted a single time. The gene calls are TRBV6-5 and TRBJ2-2; a possible D gene is TRBD1 (5 bases). CDR1 and CDR2 (germline): MNHEY, SVGAGI. Trimming stripped 2 bases from V and 4 bases from J, with 14 bases between. CDR3 length: 16 residues. The DNA of the CDR3 is TGTGCCAGCAGTTACCGACTGGAACAGGTCACCGGGGAGCTGTTTTTT. Its translation: CASSYRLEQVTGELFF.

CDR3 amino acids: CASSPPEGTPTYNEQFF. The CDR3 DNA follows: TGTGCCAGCTCACCACCGGAGGGGACCCCGACCTACAATGAGCAGTTCTTC. V gene TRBV18 combines with J gene TRBJ2-1, with D possibly TRBD2 on 6 matching bases. The V and J ends lost 0 bases and 2 bases respectively, with 14 bases between them. CDR1 is KGHSH and CDR2 is LQKENI in the germline V gene. There are 17 residues in the CDR3.